The table lists the clone carrying this T cell receptor beta chain with many counts. Its antigen is as yet unknown. The missing CDR3 end, 3 residues past where the read stops, is filled in from the germline J gene. Heparinized whole blood, roughly 5 to 8 ml, came from each donor. The data are from a study of T cell clonality in common variable immunodeficiency. Overall study findings and caveats: Fewer TCRbeta clones were shared among CVID subjects than controls. Patient heterogeneity in the CVID cohort limited correlations between repertoire features and clinical complications. Fewer deletions and N-nucleotide insertions were reportedly seen in common variable immunodeficiency TCR beta sequences.

Germline V CDR1 and CDR2: SGHRS, YFSETQ. The CDR3 consists of 13 residues. V was clipped by 5 bases and J by 1 base, with 7 bases between them. Data came from immunoSEQ multiplex PCR; TCRdb stores just in-frame clones and leaves some out. Recorded here are tens of thousands of clones, none singletons. The specimen was peripheral blood mononuclear cells. This sequence joins TRBV5-1 and TRBJ1-3; D gene ambiguous. This receptor was identified in a person between 18 and 69 years old in good health. The sequenced part of the CDR3 DNA is TGCGCCAGCAGTCCTAATTCTGGAAACACC. It encodes CASSPNSGNT. Given in full, the CDR3 is CASSPNSGNTIYF.